This T cell receptor (beta chain) is drawn from a study of monozygotic twins with inflammatory bowel disease. Overall study results and limits: Among patients, repertoires may have gained variability from differing immunosuppressive treatments. The co-twins with IBD showed lower TCRbeta diversity (inverse Simpson) than their healthy siblings.

Skipping T cell sorting, the study isolated total RNA directly from whole blood. The CDR3 has 13 residues. CDR1 SGHNT and CDR2 YYREEE come from the germline V gene (reference sequence). On this clonotype: Its antigen is not known.

Every TCR library consumed approximately 4,000 ng of total RNA. TCRdb re-called the 5' RACE reads, yielding one record per CDR3 amino acid sequence without DNA. The table for this sample gives 350,000 to 500,000 distinct CDR3 sequences. This TCR came from a human donor with ulcerative colitis or Crohn's disease, or a healthy co-twin of an affected twin (not recorded which). The genes are TRBV5-4 and TRBJ1-1. The sample taken for sequencing was blood. CDR3 protein: CASSLTPYAEAFF.